The present TCR beta chain was sequenced within a study of blood T cells in healthy people across ages. Study-level points and caveats: When one million T cells were used, diversity estimates were thought to be underestimates.

Through a sample-barcoded 5' primer and a J-beta primer mix, a second PCR was run for roughly 7 to 11 cycles. TCRdb analysed the 5' RACE reads with MiXCR anew, one entry per CDR3 protein. The table lists over 1.5 million distinct CDR3 sequences, around 48% of them singletons, with approximately 2.1% in the top ten. In its sample, this clonotype was seen a few times. Its matching antigen is unknown. With V trimmed by 8 bases and J by 6 bases, 13 bases remained unmatched. The germline gives CDR1 MNHEY, CDR2 SVGEGT. This CDR3 is 15 amino acids long. Total RNA, at least 6 micrograms per sample, came from PBMCs.

The TCR originated in a woman in her 40s in good health. The chain carries TRBV6-2 or TRBV6-3 and TRBJ2-7, with 10 bases lining up with TRBD1. The sequenced sample consisted of blood. CDR3 in DNA: TGTGCCAGCTACAACCCCGGGACAGGGGTTCCCGAGCAGTACTTC. Amino acid sequence: CASYNPGTGVPEQYF.